Listed here are 14 T cell receptor beta chains from one sample, sequenced in a study of blood T cell repertoires in COVID-19. The repertoire was sequenced with immunoSEQ multiplex PCR; TCRdb's copy has only in-frame clones and lacks some. The table records about 100,000 clones, over 65% of them present only once. The specimen was peripheral blood. All receptors come from a human donor in a cohort sampled during active COVID-19.

This clone was recorded only once. J is TRBJ2-7 and V is TRBV6-6; D remains ambiguous. V was trimmed by 6 bases and J by 6 bases, leaving 18 bases between them. In germline, CDR1 is MNHNY, CDR2 SVGAGI (reference sequence). This CDR3 has 14 residues. CDR3 coding DNA: TGTGCCAGCAGCCATCTATCATCGCCGGGCGAGCAGTACTTC. It yields the protein CASSHLSSPGEQYF.

V is TRBV24-1 and J is TRBJ2-2, with TRBD1 matching 7 bases. V lost 5 bases and J lost 5; bases outside the gene matches: 4. From germline, CDR1 is KGHDR and CDR2 SFDVKD. This CDR3 region has 14 residues. The CDR3 bases are TGTGCCACCAGTGCACAGGGGTTAACCGGGGAGCTGTTTTTT. Protein product: CATSAQGLTGELFF.

The V and J genes are TRBV7-9 and TRBJ2-3; 7 bases are shared with TRBD1. CDR3 length: 18 amino acids. Germline values: CDR1 SEHNR, CDR2 FQNEAQ (reference sequence). J was trimmed by 1 base and V by 0 bases; bases with no gene match: 10. The CDR3: CASSLALGTDHRTDTQYF. The CDR3 DNA reads as TGTGCCAGCAGCTTAGCGCTCGGGACAGACCATCGCACAGATACGCAGTATTTT.

This clone was found once. The junction and the germline gene differ at one end; a read error may be behind it. The chain links TRBV29-1 to TRBJ1-4; D gene ambiguous. The CDR3 is made up of 11 amino acids. The germline V gene encodes CDR1 SQVTM and CDR2 ANQGSEA. As DNA, the CDR3 is TGCAGCGTTGAGTCGCGAGAAAAGCTGTTTTTT. As protein: CSVESREKLFF.

The J gene is TRBJ2-7, the V gene TRBV2, with TRBD1 matching over 8 bases. The CDR3 runs 15 residues. J gave up 1 base and V 6 bases, and 8 bases lay outside the gene matches. Germline CDR1 is SNHLY and CDR2 is FYNNEI. The CDR3 here is CASRDSGTGSYEQYF. CDR3 bases: TGTGCCAGCAGAGACTCCGGGACAGGTTCCTACGAGCAGTACTTC.

The chain couples TRBV5-1 to TRBJ2-3; 7 nucleotides match TRBD1. Germline CDR1 is SGHRS and CDR2 is YFSETQ. This CDR3 comprises 14 residues. J gave up 6 bases and V 4 bases, and 8 bases lay outside the gene matches. CDR3 residues: CASSPGQIWDTQYF. For the CDR3, the DNA is TGCGCCAGCAGCCCGGGACAGATTTGGGATACGCAGTATTTT. Full variable domain (outside the CDR3, taken from reference TRBV5-1 and TRBJ2-3): KAGVTQTPRYLIKTRGQQVTLSCSPISGHRSVSWYQQTPGQGLQFLFEYFSETQRNKGNFPGRFSGRQFSNSRSEMNVSTLELGDSALYLCASSPGQIWDTQYFGPGTRLTVL.

The gene calls are TRBV3-1 (or the pseudogene TRBV3-2) and TRBJ1-4; D is ambiguous. Trimming shortened V by 4 bases and J by 6 bases, and 12 bases separated the two germline ends. CDR1 is LGHDT and CDR2 is YNNKEL in the germline V gene (reference sequence). CDR3 length equals 14 residues. CDR3 sequence reads: CASSRPHRDEKLFF. In nucleotides, the CDR3 is TGTGCCAGCAGCCGACCGCATCGGGATGAAAAACTGTTTTTT.

The gene calls are TRBV6-2 or TRBV6-3 and TRBJ2-7, with TRBD1 as a possible D gene (5 bases). The CDR3 has 14 residues. Germline-derived CDR1 and CDR2 are MNHEY and SVGEGT. Trimming left V 0 bases short and J 6 bases short, with 12 bases between. The DNA of the CDR3 is TGTGCCAGCAGTTACTCGATCAGGGTGGGCGAGCAGTACTTC. This gives the protein CASSYSIRVGEQYF.

V usage is TRBV7-8 and J usage is TRBJ1-5; 8 nucleotides line up with TRBD1. Germline CDR1 SGHVS, CDR2 FQNEAQ. The CDR3 covers 14 residues. The J segment lost 6 bases and the V segment lost 3 bases, leaving 4 bases of the junction unmatched. DNA of the CDR3: TGTGCCAGCAGCTTGGACAGGGTTCGTCAGCCCCAGCATTTT. It specifies CASSLDRVRQPQHF.

The chain is built from TRBV3-1 (or the pseudogene TRBV3-2) and TRBJ1-3, with a possible D match to TRBD1 (5 bases). The V gene's germline CDR1 is LGHDT and CDR2 YNNKEL (reference sequence). The length of the CDR3 is 14 residues. Trimming took 0 bases from V and 9 from J, leaving 12 bases between them. The CDR3 is CASSQEWPGGTIYF. CDR3 sequence (DNA): TGTGCCAGCAGCCAAGAGTGGCCCGGGGGCACCATATATTTT.

The chain couples TRBV6-2 or TRBV6-3 to TRBJ2-7, with D possibly being TRBD1 (5 bases). The germline gives CDR1 MNHEY, CDR2 SVGEGT. Trimming removed 0 bases from V and 0 bases from J, with 9 bases in between. The CDR3 is made up of 15 amino acids. The CDR3, as DNA: TGTGCCAGCAGTTACTCTTTCAGGGCCTCCTACGAGCAGTACTTC. Translation gives CASSYSFRASYEQYF.

The J gene is TRBJ1-1, the V gene TRBV7-9; D might be TRBD1 (5 bases). CDR1 SEHNR and CDR2 FQNEAQ come from the germline V gene (reference sequence). The V and J ends lost 2 bases and 8 bases respectively, with 9 bases between them. The length of the CDR3 is 12 residues. CDR3 bases: TGTGCCAGCAGCTTAACAGGAGAGGAAGCTTTCTTT. Translating gives CASSLTGEEAFF.

The chain uses TRBV3-1 (or the pseudogene TRBV3-2) and TRBJ2-3, with 8 nucleotides matching TRBD2. The CDR3 sequence is 15 residues long. CDR1 and CDR2 (germline): LGHDT, YNNKEL (reference sequence). Trimming at V came to 4 bases and at J to 5 bases, leaving 8 bases not matched to a gene. CDR3 loop: CASSPRGGREDTQYF. CDR3 nucleotide sequence: TGTGCCAGCAGCCCCCGGGGGGGGCGAGAAGATACGCAGTATTTT.

This chain links TRBV6-1 with TRBJ1-2; TRBD1 matches at 8 bases. CDR3 length: 15 amino acids. With 2 bases clipped from V and 0 bases from J, the junction kept 2 bases outside the gene matches. CDR1 MNHNS and CDR2 SASEGT come from the germline V gene. CDR3 sequence reads: CASSESTGANYGYTF. The CDR3 DNA reads as TGTGCCAGCAGTGAATCGACAGGGGCTAACTATGGCTACACCTTC.